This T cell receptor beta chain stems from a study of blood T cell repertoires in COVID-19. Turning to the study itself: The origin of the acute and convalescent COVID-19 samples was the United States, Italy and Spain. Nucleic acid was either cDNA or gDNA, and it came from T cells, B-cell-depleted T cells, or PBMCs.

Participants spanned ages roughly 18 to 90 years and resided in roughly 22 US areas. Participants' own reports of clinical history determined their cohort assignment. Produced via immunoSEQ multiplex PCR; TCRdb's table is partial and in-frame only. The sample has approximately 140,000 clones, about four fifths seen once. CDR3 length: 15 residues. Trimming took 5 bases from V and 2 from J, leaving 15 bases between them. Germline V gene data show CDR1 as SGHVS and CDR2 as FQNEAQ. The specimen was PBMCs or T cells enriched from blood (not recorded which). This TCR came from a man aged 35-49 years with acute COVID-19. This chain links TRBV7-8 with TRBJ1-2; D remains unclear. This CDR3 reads CASSPLIELNYGYTF. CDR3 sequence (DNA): TGTGCCAGCAGCCCTCTCATAGAACTAAACTATGGCTACACCTTC.